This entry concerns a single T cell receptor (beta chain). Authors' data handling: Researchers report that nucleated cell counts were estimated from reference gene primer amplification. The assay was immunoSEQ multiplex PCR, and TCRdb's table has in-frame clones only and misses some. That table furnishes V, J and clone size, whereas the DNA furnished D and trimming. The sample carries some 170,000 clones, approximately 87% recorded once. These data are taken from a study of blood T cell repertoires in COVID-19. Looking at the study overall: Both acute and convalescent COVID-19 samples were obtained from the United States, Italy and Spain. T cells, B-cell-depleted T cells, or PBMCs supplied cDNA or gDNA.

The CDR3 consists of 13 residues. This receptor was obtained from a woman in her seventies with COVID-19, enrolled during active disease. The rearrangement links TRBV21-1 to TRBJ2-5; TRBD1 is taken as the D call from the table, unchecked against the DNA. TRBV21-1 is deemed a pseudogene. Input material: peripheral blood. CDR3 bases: TGTGCCAGCAGCATCATTCCGGACAAGCCCCAGTACTTC. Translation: CASSIIPDKPQYF.